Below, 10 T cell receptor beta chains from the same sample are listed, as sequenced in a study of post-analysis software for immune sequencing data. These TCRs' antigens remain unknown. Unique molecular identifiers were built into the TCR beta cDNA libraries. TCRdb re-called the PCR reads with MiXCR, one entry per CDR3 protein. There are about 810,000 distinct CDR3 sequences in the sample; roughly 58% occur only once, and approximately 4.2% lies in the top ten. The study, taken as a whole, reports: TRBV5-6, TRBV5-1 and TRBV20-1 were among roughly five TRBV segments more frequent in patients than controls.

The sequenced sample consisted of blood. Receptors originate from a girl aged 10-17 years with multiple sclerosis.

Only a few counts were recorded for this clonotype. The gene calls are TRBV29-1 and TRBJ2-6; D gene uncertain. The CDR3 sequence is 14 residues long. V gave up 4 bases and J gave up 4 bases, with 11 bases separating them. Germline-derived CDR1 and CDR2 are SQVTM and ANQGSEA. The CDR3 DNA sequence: TGCAGCGTTGGGATCGGAGCCGGGGCCAACGTCCTGACTTTC. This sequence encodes CSVGIGAGANVLTF.

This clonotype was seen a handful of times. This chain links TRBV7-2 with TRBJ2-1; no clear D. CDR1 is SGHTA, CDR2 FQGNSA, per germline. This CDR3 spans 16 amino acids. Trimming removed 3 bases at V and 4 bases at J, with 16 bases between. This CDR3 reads CASSFGLAQVYNEQFF. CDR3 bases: TGTGCCAGCAGCTTCGGCCTGGCGCAGGTTTACAATGAGCAGTTCTTC.

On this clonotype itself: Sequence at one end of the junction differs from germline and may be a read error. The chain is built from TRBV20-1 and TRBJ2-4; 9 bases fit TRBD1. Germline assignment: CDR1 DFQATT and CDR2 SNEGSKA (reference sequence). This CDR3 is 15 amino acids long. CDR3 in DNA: TGCAGTGCTGGAGACAGGGGGACCAACGAGGACATTCAGTACTTC. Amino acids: CSAGDRGTNEDIQYF.

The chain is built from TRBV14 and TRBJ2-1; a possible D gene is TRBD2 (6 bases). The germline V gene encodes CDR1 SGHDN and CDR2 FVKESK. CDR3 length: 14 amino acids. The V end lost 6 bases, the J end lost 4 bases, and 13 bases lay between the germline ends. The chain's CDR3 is CASSWKTRYNEQFF. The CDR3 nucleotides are TGTGCCAGCAGTTGGAAGACTAGATACAATGAGCAGTTCTTC.

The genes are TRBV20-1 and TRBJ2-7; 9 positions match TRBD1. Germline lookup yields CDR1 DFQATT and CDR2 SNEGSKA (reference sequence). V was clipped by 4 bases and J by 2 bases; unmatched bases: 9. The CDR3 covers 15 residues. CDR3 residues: CSATPGTGTPYEQYF. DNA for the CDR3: TGCAGTGCTACCCCCGGGACAGGGACTCCCTACGAGCAGTACTTC.

The CDR3 region has the DNA TGTGCCAGCAGTTACTCACCAGCGGGGGGGCGAGAGCAGTTCTTC. It yields the protein CASSYSPAGGREQFF. V and J are TRBV6-6 and TRBJ2-1; 10 bases are shared with TRBD2. This CDR3 comprises 15 residues. Germline V lookup: CDR1 MNHNY, CDR2 SVGAGI (reference sequence). The J segment lost 10 bases and the V segment lost 0 bases, leaving 6 bases of the junction unmatched.

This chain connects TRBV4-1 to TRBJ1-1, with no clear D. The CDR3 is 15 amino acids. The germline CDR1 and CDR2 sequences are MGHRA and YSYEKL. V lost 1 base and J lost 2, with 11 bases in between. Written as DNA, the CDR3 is TGCGCCAGCAGCCAAGTGTTCTCGTCAAACACTGAAGCTTTCTTT. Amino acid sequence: CASSQVFSSNTEAFF.

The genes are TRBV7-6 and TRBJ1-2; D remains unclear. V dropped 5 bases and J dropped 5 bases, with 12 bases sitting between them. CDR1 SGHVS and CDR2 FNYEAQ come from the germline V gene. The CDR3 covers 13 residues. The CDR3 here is CASSLPTGYGYTF. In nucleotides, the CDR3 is TGTGCCAGCAGCCTACCGACTGGGTATGGCTACACCTTC.

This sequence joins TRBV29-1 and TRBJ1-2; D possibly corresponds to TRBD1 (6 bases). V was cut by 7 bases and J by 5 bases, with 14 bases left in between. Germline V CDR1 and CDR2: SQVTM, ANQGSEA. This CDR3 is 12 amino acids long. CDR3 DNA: TGCAGCGCAGCACAGGGTTTTTATGGCTACACCTTC. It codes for CSAAQGFYGYTF.

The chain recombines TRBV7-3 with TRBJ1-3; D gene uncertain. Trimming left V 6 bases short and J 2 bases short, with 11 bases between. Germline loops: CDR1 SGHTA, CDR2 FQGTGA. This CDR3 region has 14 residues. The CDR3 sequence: CASSHGSAGNTIYF. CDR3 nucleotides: TGTGCCAGCAGTCACGGGAGTGCTGGAAACACCATATATTTT.